Below, 2 T cell receptor beta chains from the same sample are listed, as sequenced in a study of T-cell reconstitution after alpha-beta-depleted transplantation in children. For TCRbeta, the library was prepared with unique molecular identifiers. MiXCR, run by TCRdb on the PCR reads, gives a single entry per CDR3 protein. Here the sample spans fewer than 150,000 distinct CDR3 sequences, roughly 9% being singletons. The sample in question was PBMCs, mostly from graft donor cells, obtained 180 days after TCRalphabeta/CD19-depleted stem cell transplant. These receptors came from a girl under three years old who had a stem cell transplant for combined immunodeficiency, so the T cells may come from the graft donor.

A word on this clonotype: A read error may explain this, as a much larger clone is one base away. The chain links TRBV28 to TRBJ2-1, with D possibly TRBD1 on 6 matching bases. The CDR3 is 11 amino acids. Germline assignment: CDR1 MDHEN and CDR2 SYDVKM. The DNA of the CDR3 is TGTGCCTGCAGTAGGGGGAATGAGCAGTTCTTC. It is translated as CACSRGNEQFF.

The sample holds a few counts of this clonotype. This chain links TRBV7-8 with TRBJ2-5; D might be TRBD1 (6 bases). Per the germline V gene, CDR1 is SGHVS and CDR2 is FQNEAQ. This CDR3 region has 14 residues. V was cut by 0 bases and J by 7 bases, with 12 bases left in between. In nucleotides, the CDR3 is TGTGCCAGCAGCTTAGCAGGCAGGGGTGGGACCCAGTACTTC. It encodes CASSLAGRGGTQYF.